This TCR beta chain was sequenced for a study of identical twins. TCRdb called the 5' RACE reads again in MiXCR, with one record for every CDR3 protein. Here the sample spans approximately 890,000 distinct CDR3 sequences, about 12% being singletons. These data were also reused for a study on yellow fever vaccine responses in identical twins.

Sequenced material: PBMCs. The TCR sequence derives from a woman aged 18-29 years in good health.

The CDR3 DNA follows: TGCAGCGTTGAATCGCGGGGCTCTCTGGGGGAGACCCAGTACTTC. Protein sequence: CSVESRGSLGETQYF. The rearrangement uses TRBV29-1 and TRBJ2-5; perhaps TRBD2 as D (6 bases). V was cut by 2 bases and J by 5 bases, with 18 bases left in between. CDR1 and CDR2 (germline): SQVTM, ANQGSEA. The CDR3 consists of 15 residues.